The 11 T cell receptor beta chains below come from one sample, sequenced in a study of response to subunit inactivated influenza vaccine. One entry per CDR3 protein, called by TCRdb with MiXCR from the RT-PCR reads. Among a few hundred thousand distinct CDR3 sequences listed, 21% were seen once. This sample comprised PBMCs from blood, obtained around 22 months after vaccination. Receptors originate from a man aged 50-75 years who received an inactivated influenza vaccine.

V is TRBV28 and J is TRBJ1-2; D unclear. CDR1 and CDR2 (germline): MDHEN, SYDVKM. Trimming took 4 bases from V and 8 from J, leaving 11 bases between them. CDR3 size: 12 residues. The CDR3 region is CASSSQGLGYTF. The CDR3 region has the DNA TGTGCCAGCAGTTCACAAGGGTTGGGCTACACCTTC.

The DNA for the CDR3 is TGCGCCAGCAGCCCGACAAAAGAGACCCAGTACTTC. It translates to CASSPTKETQYF. The chain recombines TRBV5-1 with TRBJ2-5, with D uncertain. This CDR3 comprises 12 residues. V lost 4 bases, J lost 3 bases, and 7 bases lay in between. Germline loops: CDR1 SGHRS, CDR2 YFSETQ. The full variable domain, completed using reference TRBV5-1 and TRBJ2-5, is KAGVTQTPRYLIKTRGQQVTLSCSPISGHRSVSWYQQTPGQGLQFLFEYFSETQRNKGNFPGRFSGRQFSNSRSEMNVSTLELGDSALYLCASSPTKETQYFGPGTRLLVL.

This clonotype was observed a few times. The chain combines TRBV20-1 with TRBJ1-2; perhaps TRBD1 as D (6 bases). Germline V CDR1 and CDR2: DFQATT, SNEGSKA (reference sequence). This CDR3 is 13 amino acids long. The V end lost 5 bases, the J end lost 5 bases, and 15 bases lay between the germline ends. In nucleotides, the CDR3 is TGCAGTGCTTATGACAGGCGCGGGTATGGCTACACCTTC. Encoded protein: CSAYDRRGYGYTF.

The chain combines TRBV6-5 with TRBJ1-2; D is uncertain. Germline CDR1 and CDR2: MNHEY and SVGAGI. The CDR3 has 14 residues. Trimming stripped 0 bases from V and 4 bases from J, with 9 bases between. CDR3: CASSYSIQPYGYTF. CDR3 sequence (DNA): TGTGCCAGCAGTTACTCGATTCAGCCCTATGGCTACACCTTC.

This chain uses TRBV20-1 with TRBJ1-4; 8 bases agree with TRBD1. The CDR3 spans 13 residues. J was trimmed by 8 bases and V by 6 bases; bases with no gene match: 8. Germline V gives CDR1 DFQATT, CDR2 SNEGSKA (reference sequence). The CDR3 region has the DNA TGCAGTGCCAGGACAGGGTTCGGAGAAAAACTGTTTTTT. It specifies CSARTGFGEKLFF.

The chain couples TRBV9 to TRBJ2-1; D perhaps matches TRBD2 (6 bases). There are 16 residues in the CDR3. Germline V gene sequence: CDR1 SGDLS, CDR2 YYNGEE. V lost 3 bases and J 5 bases, leaving 18 bases between the germline ends. The CDR3 DNA is TGTGCCAGCAGCGGGGCTTTTGGTTTAGCGGACAATGAGCAGTTCTTC. It is translated as CASSGAFGLADNEQFF.

This sequence joins TRBV20-1 and TRBJ2-3, with unresolved D. V was trimmed by 3 bases and J by 6 bases, leaving 7 bases between them. The germline gives CDR1 DFQATT, CDR2 SNEGSKA (reference sequence). CDR3 size: 11 residues. The CDR3 DNA sequence: TGCAGTGCTAGCCGAGGCGATACGCAGTATTTT. It is translated as CSASRGDTQYF.

This chain joins TRBV18 and TRBJ2-7; D gene ambiguous. With 3 bases removed from V and 9 bases from J, the gap between germline ends came to 18 bases. The CDR3 extends over 14 amino acids. CDR1 KGHSH and CDR2 LQKENI come from the germline V gene. The CDR3: CASSPPGTGRMQYF. For the CDR3, the DNA is TGTGCCAGCTCACCCCCAGGTACGGGCCGGATGCAGTACTTC.

The chain links TRBV25-1 to TRBJ1-1, with D possibly matching TRBD1 (5 bases). CDR1 and CDR2 from the germline V gene are MGHDK and SYGVNS. The CDR3 sequence is 14 residues long. Trimming removed 2 bases at V and 1 base at J, with 8 bases between. CDR3 DNA sequence: TGTGCCAGCAGTGAACCGACAGAGAACACTGAAGCTTTCTTT. Its protein product is CASSEPTENTEAFF.

This clonotype turned up a few times. Here the CDR3 DNA reads TGTGCCAGCACCCTGGGGGTCGGTGGCTACACCTTC. Protein product: CASTLGVGGYTF. V and J are TRBV7-2 and TRBJ1-2; D may be TRBD1 (5 bases). V was cut by 7 bases and J by 7 bases, with 13 bases left in between. The CDR3 has 12 residues. From germline, CDR1 is SGHTA and CDR2 FQGNSA.

This clonotype was seen a handful of times. The chain joins TRBV7-2 to TRBJ1-6; 7 bases fit TRBD1. Germline V gene sequence: CDR1 SGHTA, CDR2 FQGNSA. The CDR3 extends over 15 amino acids. V lost 3 bases to trimming and J lost 7 bases; unmatched junction nucleotides: 6. CDR3 amino acids: CASSFSGQENSPLHF. The CDR3 coding sequence is TGTGCCAGCAGCTTCTCAGGACAGGAGAATTCACCCCTCCACTTT.